The T cell receptor (beta chain) under discussion was sequenced for a study of cytomegalovirus exposure and HLA in healthy donors. Regarding the study as a whole: Per published reports, the classifier diagnosed cytomegalovirus status with high specificity and sensitivity. Most of the TCR beta V segments (in an earlier analysis) were productive either about 87% or about 30% of the time. Investigators reported about 160 TCR beta chains as tied to cytomegalovirus. Later, an analysis found that common viral pathogens appeared to be linked with several of the most significant clusters.

V shed 3 bases and J shed 2 bases, with 16 bases lying between them. The CDR3 runs 16 residues. Germline V CDR1 and CDR2: ENHRY, SYGVKD. With 60 Vbeta and 13 Jbeta primers, the PCR was carried out. Using immunoSEQ multiplex PCR, the repertoire was profiled, and TCRdb retains in-frame clones only, with some absent. The data show over 150,000 clones, about 80% seen once. Concerning this clone: Its antigen is not identified.

The sequenced sample was PBMCs. This sequence originates from a woman in her 30s in good health and CMV-seronegative. This chain connects TRBV10-3 to TRBJ1-1, with a possible D match to TRBD1 (6 bases). CDR3 region: CAISEGGDGGNTEAFF. CDR3 DNA sequence: TGTGCCATCAGTGAAGGGGGGGATGGCGGCAACACTGAAGCTTTCTTT.